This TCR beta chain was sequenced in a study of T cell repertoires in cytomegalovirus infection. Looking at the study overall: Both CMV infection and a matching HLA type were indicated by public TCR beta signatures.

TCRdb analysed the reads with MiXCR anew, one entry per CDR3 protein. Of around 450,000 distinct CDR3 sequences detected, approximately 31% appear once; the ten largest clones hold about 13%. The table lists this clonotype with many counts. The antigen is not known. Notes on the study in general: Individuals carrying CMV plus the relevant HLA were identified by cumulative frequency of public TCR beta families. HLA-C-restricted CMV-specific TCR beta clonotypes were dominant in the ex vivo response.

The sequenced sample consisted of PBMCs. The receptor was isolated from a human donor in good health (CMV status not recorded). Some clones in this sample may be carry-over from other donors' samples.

CDR3 DNA: TGTGCCAGCAGCTCCCAGGGGGAAGATGGCTACACCTTC. Its protein product is CASSSQGEDGYTF. V and J are TRBV12-3 or TRBV12-4 and TRBJ1-2, with 7 positions matching TRBD1. CDR3 length equals 13 residues. Losses at the gene ends were 6 bases for V and 6 bases for J; bases not matched to a gene: 7.